This TCR beta chain was identified in a study of T cell responses to AZD1222 COVID-19 vaccine. As for the study in general: Investigators merged groups given second doses at roughly 4 or roughly 12 weeks.

This CDR3 spans 15 amino acids. Germline V CDR1 and CDR2: SGHDT, YYEEEE. V was shortened by 3 bases and J by 4 bases, with 16 bases between the two germline ends. The assay was immunoSEQ multiplex PCR, and TCRdb's table has in-frame clones only and misses some. The top ten clones hold 4% to 5.5% of a sample with about 120,000 clones, 80% to 95% of them seen once. In this sample, this clone turned up once. The antigen is undetermined. Study results and limitations: No day 14 peak samples; only post-peak repertoires were characterized.

Specimen: peripheral blood, collected on day 0 of AZD1222 vaccination. The clonotype was recovered from an adult in good health. The chain carries TRBV5-6 and TRBJ1-1; D may be TRBD1 (5 bases). The CDR3 spells CASSWDGGSFTEAFF. Here the CDR3 DNA reads TGTGCCAGCAGCTGGGATGGGGGGAGTTTCACTGAAGCTTTCTTT.